This entry lists 2 T cell receptor beta chains sequenced from one sample in a study of T-cell memory formation after mild COVID-19. MiXCR, applied by TCRdb to the 5' RACE reads, yields one record per CDR3 protein. The sample lists approximately 110,000 distinct CDR3 sequences; about 20% were seen once. Sequencing was performed on PBMCs or a T cell subset sorted from them (not recorded which). The source of these receptors is a man aged 18 to 30 who had mild COVID-19 (a few samples of this study predate the infection). Cell type and time point are not known.

V is TRBV6-5 and J is TRBJ1-1; perhaps TRBD1 as D (5 bases). Germline CDR1 reads MNHEY; CDR2 reads SVGAGI. The CDR3 loop spans 16 amino acids. The V end lost 6 bases, the J end lost 4 bases, and 21 bases lay between the germline ends. The CDR3 loop is CASRSGTDVVGTEAFF. The CDR3 DNA follows: TGTGCCAGCAGATCCGGGACGGACGTCGTAGGCACTGAAGCTTTCTTT.

This chain connects TRBV29-1 to TRBJ2-3; D is possibly TRBD2 (6 bases). The germline V gene has CDR1 SQVTM and CDR2 ANQGSEA. This CDR3 is built from 15 residues. V lost 2 bases and J lost 1, with 13 bases in between. The CDR3 spells CSVELRGGGTDTQYF. CDR3 in DNA: TGCAGCGTTGAATTGAGGGGAGGAGGCACAGATACGCAGTATTTT.